A single sample is the source of the 23 T cell receptor beta chains below, sequenced in a study of cytomegalovirus exposure and HLA in healthy donors. Measured with immunoSEQ multiplex PCR; TCRdb has only the in-frame clones, and not every one. The table records tens of thousands of clones, about 90% of them present only once. The sequenced sample consisted of PBMCs. These receptors were taken from a woman aged 18-29 years in good health and CMV-seropositive.

This chain joins TRBV19 and TRBJ2-1; 13 positions agree with TRBD2. Germline assignment: CDR1 LNHDA and CDR2 SQIVND (reference sequence). V shed 7 bases and J 0 bases; nucleotides not matched to a gene: 9. CDR3 size: 18 residues. CDR3 DNA: TGTGCCAGTACCCCGGGACTAGCGGGGTCTGCCTCCTACAATGAGCAGTTCTTC. Residues: CASTPGLAGSASYNEQFF.

The V call is TRBV28, the J call TRBJ2-7; D is unresolved. The length of the CDR3 is 15 residues. Per germline, CDR1 MDHEN and CDR2 SYDVKM. Between the trimmed V and J ends, which lost 7 bases and 3 bases, there was a span of 19 bases. The CDR3 DNA reads TGTGCCAGCACCCAAAGCCCTGCCACCAACTACGAGCAGTACTTC. It is translated as CASTQSPATNYEQYF.

The chain uses TRBV11-2 and TRBJ2-2; the D gene is possibly TRBD1 (6 bases). The CDR3 sequence is 15 residues long. Germline lookup yields CDR1 SGHAT and CDR2 FQNNGV. V dropped 10 bases and J dropped 0 bases, with 15 bases sitting between them. CDR3: CATRNRESNTGELFF. The CDR3 region has the DNA TGTGCCACACGGAACAGGGAATCGAACACCGGGGAGCTGTTTTTT.

V usage is TRBV2 and J usage is TRBJ1-1; the match to TRBD1 covers 7 bases. Trimming took 6 bases from V and 8 from J; bases not matched to a gene: 6. This CDR3 contains 12 residues. In germline, CDR1 is SNHLY, CDR2 FYNNEI. CDR3 sequence: CASRVTGLEAFF. CDR3 in DNA: TGTGCCAGCAGAGTGACAGGGCTGGAAGCTTTCTTT.

This rearrangement joins TRBV4-3 to TRBJ2-2; a weak D match, TRBD2 (7 bases). Germline V lookup: CDR1 LGHNA, CDR2 YSLEER. Between the trimmed V and J ends, which lost 2 bases and 6 bases, there was a span of 10 bases. The CDR3 has 14 residues. The CDR3 nucleotides are TGCGCCAGCAGCCAATGGGAGGGGGCCGGGGAGCTGTTTTTT. It specifies CASSQWEGAGELFF.

The chain carries TRBV30 and TRBJ2-5; 13 bases are shared with TRBD2. The germline V gene has CDR1 GTSNPN and CDR2 SVGIG (reference sequence). After removal of 7 bases from V and 4 bases from J, the junction contained 15 bases not matched to a gene. The CDR3 spans 17 residues. DNA for the CDR3: TGTGCCTACGCAGGGCACCCGGGACTAGCGGGATCAGAGACCCAGTACTTC. Translation gives CAYAGHPGLAGSETQYF. Combining the CDR3 with reference TRBV30 and TRBJ2-5 gives the whole variable domain SQTIHQWPATLVQPVGSPLSLECTVEGTSNPNLYWYRQAAGRGLQLLFYSVGIGQISSEVPQNLSASRPQDRQFILSSKKLLLSDSGFYLCAYAGHPGLAGSETQYFGPGTRLLVL.

V gene TRBV6-1 combines with J gene TRBJ2-1; 8 bases align to TRBD2. The V gene's germline CDR1 is MNHNS and CDR2 SASEGT. With 2 bases clipped from V and 2 bases from J, the junction kept 5 bases outside the gene matches. The CDR3 is 16 residues long. The CDR3 DNA reads TGTGCCAGCAGTGAATTAACTAGCGGCACCTACAATGAGCAGTTCTTC. This codes for CASSELTSGTYNEQFF.

Here the CDR3 reads CASSGQGGGTEAFF. The CDR3 nucleotides read TGTGCCAGCAGTGGACAGGGTGGAGGAACTGAAGCTTTCTTT. The chain combines TRBV2 with TRBJ1-1, with TRBD1 identical over 7 bases. The CDR3 is made up of 14 amino acids. Germline CDR1 SNHLY, CDR2 FYNNEI. The V segment lost 4 bases and the J segment 5 bases; nucleotides outside the gene matches: 7.

V and J are TRBV19 and TRBJ2-2; 7 positions match TRBD1. Germline V CDR1 and CDR2: LNHDA, SQIVND (reference sequence). The CDR3 has 15 residues. J gave up 3 bases and V 6 bases, and 7 bases lay outside the gene matches. The CDR3 spells CASSARDSHTGELFF. In DNA, the CDR3 is TGTGCCAGTAGCGCCCGGGACAGCCACACCGGGGAGCTGTTTTTT.

The chain employs TRBV4-1 and TRBJ1-1; 7 nucleotides line up with TRBD1. Germline assignment: CDR1 MGHRA and CDR2 YSYEKL. The ends lost 0 bases at V and 0 bases at J; junction bases unmatched: 10. The CDR3 is 18 residues long. This CDR3 reads CASSQDRPGQTLNTEAFF. CDR3 in DNA: TGCGCCAGCAGCCAAGATCGCCCGGGACAGACCCTGAACACTGAAGCTTTCTTT.

The chain carries TRBV10-3 and TRBJ1-1; possible D gene TRBD1, 6 bases. The CDR3 extends over 18 amino acids. Germline V CDR1 and CDR2: ENHRY, SYGVKD. V was trimmed by 0 bases and J by 0 bases, leaving 17 bases between them. The CDR3 bases are TGTGCCATCAGTGAGTCGACTCTTAGGACAGTTATGAACACTGAAGCTTTCTTT. Its translation is CAISESTLRTVMNTEAFF.

The chain is built from TRBV6-5 and TRBJ2-3; D may be TRBD1 (5 bases). Trimming shortened V by 6 bases and J by 8 bases, and 18 bases separated the two germline ends. The CDR3 totals 14 residues. Germline lookup yields CDR1 MNHEY and CDR2 SVGAGI. This CDR3 reads CASRPDRFPGTQYF. The CDR3 DNA reads as TGTGCCAGCAGACCAGACAGATTTCCAGGTACGCAGTATTTT.

This chain connects TRBV5-4 to TRBJ2-1, with D perhaps TRBD1 (5 bases). This CDR3 region has 14 residues. Trimming cost V 3 bases and J 4 bases, with 11 bases left between them. Germline CDR1 SGHNT, CDR2 YYREEE (reference sequence). In DNA, the CDR3 is TGTGCCAGCAGCTCCCCCGACAGATACAATGAGCAGTTCTTC. Protein: CASSSPDRYNEQFF.

The CDR3: CATSTTATNEKLFF. CDR3 sequence (DNA): TGTGCCACCAGCACTACAGCAACTAATGAAAAACTGTTTTTT. V and J are TRBV15 and TRBJ1-4; D is undetermined. The CDR3 runs 14 residues. From germline, CDR1 is LNHNV and CDR2 YYDKDF (reference sequence). V lost 4 bases and J lost 0, with 6 bases in between.

The rearrangement links TRBV6-1 to TRBJ2-7; 8 positions agree with TRBD1. The CDR3 is 15 residues long. Germline V gene data show CDR1 as MNHNS and CDR2 as SASEGT. Trimming took 5 bases from V and 4 from J; bases not matched to a gene: 10. CDR3 DNA: TGTGCCAGCAGTTTCCAGGGGGCTACACCTTACGAGCAGTACTTC. Translating it yields CASSFQGATPYEQYF.

J is TRBJ2-2 and V is TRBV13; 7 nucleotides match TRBD1. This CDR3 is built from 15 residues. With 5 bases clipped from V and 7 bases from J, the junction kept 10 bases outside the gene matches. CDR1 is PRHDT and CDR2 is FYEKMQ in the germline V gene (reference sequence). CDR3 loop: CASSPRLTGRGELFF. The DNA for the CDR3 is TGTGCCAGCAGCCCCCGATTGACAGGGCGCGGGGAGCTGTTTTTT.

This sequence joins TRBV9 and TRBJ2-3, with TRBD2 as a possible D gene (6 bases). The CDR3 sequence is 15 residues long. Trimming took 3 bases from V and 0 from J, leaving 11 bases between them. Looked up from germline, CDR1 is SGDLS and CDR2 is YYNGEE. Here the CDR3 reads CASSEGLLSTDTQYF. CDR3 in DNA: TGTGCCAGCAGCGAGGGACTTTTAAGCACAGATACGCAGTATTTT.

The gene calls are TRBV10-2 and TRBJ2-1; tentatively, D is TRBD2 (5 bases). CDR1 is WSHSY and CDR2 is SAAADI in the germline V gene. CDR3 size: 13 residues. Trimming stripped 5 bases from V and 6 bases from J, with 11 bases between. The CDR3 DNA follows: TGCGCCAGCAGTTGGAGGAGGCTCAATGAGCAGTTCTTC. Its translation is CASSWRRLNEQFF.

The chain recombines TRBV28 with TRBJ1-4, with no clear D. Germline CDR1 and CDR2: MDHEN and SYDVKM. The CDR3 length is 14 residues. The ends were cut back, 8 bases at V and 8 bases at J, with 18 bases in the middle. Written as DNA, the CDR3 is TGTGCCAGCGAAAACCCTCAGGCCAGGGAAAAACTGTTTTTT. Translation: CASENPQAREKLFF.

This clone was detected only a few times. The J gene is TRBJ1-5, the V gene TRBV6-6; a weak D match, TRBD1 (6 bases). CDR1 is MNHNY and CDR2 is SVGAGI in the germline V gene (reference sequence). V was trimmed by 11 bases and J by 5 bases, leaving 19 bases between them. CDR3 length: 14 amino acids. CDR3 sequence: CAVGLGGGDQPQHF. The CDR3 coding sequence is TGTGCCGTCGGGCTAGGAGGGGGGGATCAGCCCCAGCATTTT.

The gene calls are TRBV11-2 and TRBJ2-2; D may be TRBD2 (6 bases). The CDR3 extends over 14 amino acids. CDR1 is SGHAT, CDR2 FQNNGV, per germline. Trimming shortened V by 5 bases and J by 6 bases, and 13 bases separated the two germline ends. In DNA form, the CDR3 reads TGTGCCAGCAGCGCGAGACTAGTTTCCGGGGAGCTGTTTTTT. This gives the protein CASSARLVSGELFF.

The chain employs TRBV18 and TRBJ2-2; TRBD2 matches at 13 bases. The junction had 0 bases not matched to a gene; V was cut back by 2 bases and J by 3 bases. Germline CDR1 reads KGHSH; CDR2 reads LQKENI. This CDR3 is built from 16 residues. The CDR3 here is CASSPGTSGDTGELFF. The DNA of the CDR3 is TGTGCCAGCTCACCAGGGACTAGCGGGGACACCGGGGAGCTGTTTTTT.

The J gene is TRBJ1-5, the V gene TRBV4-1, with D tentatively TRBD1 (6 bases). In germline, CDR1 is MGHRA, CDR2 YSYEKL. The CDR3 sequence is 17 residues long. V was trimmed by 3 bases and J by 6 bases, leaving 21 bases between them. The CDR3 DNA follows: TGCGCCAGCAGCCACACCGTGATACAGGGCGTAGGTCAGCCCCAGCATTTT. Its protein product is CASSHTVIQGVGQPQHF.